This TCR beta chain was retrieved from a study of human T cells and chemical hapten exposure. Time point of the sample: patch test 2, 6 weeks after DPC sensitization. Treatment here: therapeutic diphenylcyclopropenone sensitization with weekly scalp DPC. This clonotype was found a few times. TCRdb processed the RACE reads anew with MiXCR; each CDR3 protein has one entry. Of approximately 82,000 distinct CDR3 sequences in the sample, around 7% were seen once. There are 13 residues in the CDR3. The V end lost 1 base, the J end lost 6 bases, and 10 bases lay between the germline ends. Germline loops: CDR1 SGHRS, CDR2 YFSETQ.

The origin of this receptor is a woman in her 30s with alopecia areata. Some clones in this sample may be carry-over from other donors' samples. Specimen: whole blood, collected in connection with sensitization to the hapten diphenylcyclopropenone (DPC). This rearrangement joins TRBV5-1 to TRBJ1-1; D unresolved. The CDR3 coding sequence is TGCGCCAGCAGCTTGTACCTCGTATCTGAAGCTTTCTTT. Protein product: CASSLYLVSEAFF.